The rows below give T cell receptor beta chains drawn from one sample of a study of T cell responses to AZD1222 COVID-19 vaccine. Assay used: immunoSEQ multiplex PCR; TCRdb lists only in-frame clones, some missing. The sample lists over 150,000 clones, around 90% seen once, with less than 3% in the top ten. The sample was peripheral blood, taken on day 0 of AZD1222 vaccination. The receptors come from an adult in good health. The CDR3 runs from the conserved cysteine through the conserved F or W. The order of the fields is V gene, D gene, J gene, clone size, CDR3 protein, CDR3 DNA. A D gene is named only where the DNA matches it firmly. For some rows the clone size is stated as once, few or many, or as a class when expanded; others skip it.

V: TRBV4-1; D: -; J: TRBJ2-7; size: few; CDR3: CASSQDPGLYEQYF; DNA: TGCGCCAGCAGCCAAGATCCGGGCCTTTACGAGCAGTACTTC
V: TRBV9; D: -; J: TRBJ1-1; size: -; CDR3: CASSPWGQRSAGRNSNTEAFF; DNA: TGTGCCAGCAGCCCTTGGGGTCAGCGATCAGCCGGCCGAAATTCGAACACTGAAGCTTTCTTT
V: TRBV6-5; D: -; J: TRBJ1-1; size: -; CDR3: CASSYGILNTEAFF; DNA: TGTGCCAGCAGTTACGGGATCCTGAACACTGAAGCTTTCTTT
V: TRBV6-6; D: TRBD1; J: TRBJ1-3; size: -; CDR3: CASWDSRHHSGNTIYF; DNA: TGTGCCAGCTGGGACAGCCGCCACCACTCTGGAAACACCATATATTTT
V: TRBV10-3; D: -; J: TRBJ2-7; size: -; CDR3: CAISEPLVVVQYF; DNA: TGTGCCATCAGTGAGCCCTTAGTGGTTGTGCAGTACTTC
V: TRBV6-5; D: TRBD2; J: TRBJ2-7; size: -; CDR3: CAIRLAGPYEQYF; DNA: TGTGCCATCCGACTAGCGGGGCCCTACGAGCAGTACTTC
V: TRBV6-5; D: -; J: TRBJ1-1; size: -; CDR3: CATKPREGGEAFF; DNA: TGTGCCACCAAACCCCGGGAGGGAGGGGAAGCTTTCTTT
V: TRBV19; D: TRBD1; J: TRBJ2-4; size: -; CDR3: CASSIEPGGQRNIQYF; DNA: TGTGCCAGTAGTATAGAGCCAGGGGGACAGAGGAACATTCAGTACTTC
V: TRBV9; D: -; J: TRBJ1-4; size: once; CDR3: CASSVEQFGEKLFF; DNA: TGTGCCAGCAGCGTAGAACAATTTGGGGAAAAACTGTTTTTT
V: TRBV5-1; D: -; J: TRBJ2-7; size: -; CDR3: CASSPGLGPHEQYF; DNA: TGCGCCAGCAGCCCGGGACTGGGCCCCCACGAGCAGTACTTC
V: TRBV7-5; D: -; J: TRBJ1-2; size: few; CDR3: CVRSSRDRKGYTF; DNA: TGTGTCAGAAGCTCCAGGGACAGAAAGGGCTACACCTTC
V: TRBV5-1; D: TRBD1; J: TRBJ1-4; size: -; CDR3: CASSPGTVEKLFF; DNA: TGCGCCAGCAGCCCGGGGACAGTTGAAAAACTGTTTTTT
V: TRBV12-3/TRBV12-4; D: -; J: TRBJ1-1; size: -; CDR3: CASSLPSGREAFF; DNA: TGTGCCAGCAGCTTGCCCAGCGGCCGGGAAGCTTTCTTT
V: TRBV29-1; D: TRBD2; J: TRBJ2-7; size: -; CDR3: CSGRTSGSYEQYF; DNA: TGCAGCGGCCGGACTAGCGGGAGCTACGAGCAGTACTTC
V: TRBV7-3; D: -; J: TRBJ2-7; size: -; CDR3: CASSLRQLGEQYF; DNA: TGTGCCAGCAGCTTACGGCAGCTCGGCGAGCAGTACTTC
V: TRBV27; D: TRBD1; J: TRBJ1-2; size: -; CDR3: CASSFTGGAHGYTF; DNA: TGTGCCAGCAGTTTCACAGGGGGCGCCCATGGCTACACCTTC
V: TRBV28; D: TRBD2; J: TRBJ2-5; size: -; CDR3: CASSPSRIAGKETQYF; DNA: TGTGCCAGCAGTCCCTCCCGGATAGCGGGAAAAGAGACCCAGTACTTC
V: TRBV4-1; D: TRBD1; J: TRBJ1-2; size: -; CDR3: CASSPISGQSNYGYTF; DNA: TGCGCCAGCAGCCCTATTTCGGGACAGTCTAACTATGGCTACACCTTC
V: TRBV5-1; D: -; J: TRBJ2-5; size: -; CDR3: CASSFSGPQETQYF; DNA: TGCGCCAGCAGCTTCTCAGGGCCGCAAGAGACCCAGTACTTC
V: TRBV6-1; D: -; J: TRBJ2-3; size: -; CDR3: CASSDYDGRDTQYF; DNA: TGTGCCAGCAGTGATTACGACGGTAGAGATACGCAGTATTTT
V: TRBV7-9; D: -; J: TRBJ1-3; size: once; CDR3: CASSSAVGTISGNTIYF; DNA: TGTGCCAGCAGTTCCGCGGTAGGGACCATCTCTGGAAACACCATATATTTT
V: TRBV29-1; D: -; J: TRBJ2-5; size: -; CDR3: CSVEYSQETQYF; DNA: TGCAGCGTTGAGTACAGCCAAGAGACCCAGTACTTC
V: TRBV5-1; D: -; J: TRBJ2-7; size: -; CDR3: CASSGGSVYEQYF; DNA: TGCGCCAGCAGCGGCGGGTCCGTCTACGAGCAGTACTTC
V: TRBV28; D: -; J: TRBJ1-1; size: -; CDR3: CATGAGGGGTEAFF; DNA: TGTGCCACCGGAGCGGGGGGCGGAGGTACTGAAGCTTTCTTT